This T cell receptor beta chain was found in a study of monozygotic twins with inflammatory bowel disease (dated by TCRdb to about 2019). Background on the whole study: The complete study included approximately 30 monozygotic twin pairs: 19 IBD-discordant Danish pairs and nine German pairs, of which four were IBD-concordant and five were IBD-discordant. Each individual had, on average, about 151 000 unique TCRalpha sequences and 181 000 unique TCRbeta sequences available for analysis. The search for disease-associated traits relied mainly on comparing IBD patients with their genetically identical healthy co-twins within discordant pairs. Here is what the overall study found, with its caveats: Fewer clonotypes were shared with other individuals by IBD patients than by healthy twins, most markedly in patients showing signs of disease activity. Different T cell subtypes could not be distinguished in the analysis. IBD patients had lower TCRbeta repertoire diversity, measured by the inverse Simpson index, than their healthy co-twins. Repertoire similarity did not differ between concordant and discordant twins, possibly due to limited statistical power. Because patients received different immunosuppressive treatments, the repertoires may have picked up extra background noise and variability between individuals. The results gave no support for a single strong signal or clonotype linked to IBD.

The library was made by 5' RACE. Preparation of each TCR library used approximately 3,500 ng of total RNA. For each sample, cDNA synthesis with SMARTScribe reverse transcriptase was split into eight separate reactions. During cDNA synthesis, template switching was used to introduce unique molecular identifiers that contained a 6-nucleotide sample barcode. TCRalpha and TCRbeta cDNA was amplified by two nested PCRs of about 15 and 9 cycles, with bead purification after each PCR. Before amplification, cDNA was treated with uracil DNA-glycosylase and purified using the QIAquick PCR purification kit. The second PCR added Illumina TruSeq-compatible adapters along with sample-specific barcodes. TapeStation and Qubit were used to check library quality and concentration, and 5 to 5.5 ng of each library was pooled. Pooled libraries were sequenced on an Illumina HiSeq2500 single-index Rapid Run with 2 x 100 bp reads and custom sequencing primers. On the authors' methods: MiGEC version 1.2.6 was used for UMI-based consensus assembly to correct PCR and sequencing errors. MiXCR version 2.1.1 was used to carry out V(D)J alignment, clonotype assembly and CDR3 extraction. Normalisation of gene usage, clonotype sharing and MAIT/NKT TCR abundance was achieved by analysing the top 1000, 10 000 and 20 000 clonotypes per sample. After downsampling to 27 000 UMIs, diversity was calculated as the inverse Simpson index using the vegan R package. Paired Mann-Whitney U tests were applied to discordant twin pairs, and Benjamini-Hochberg correction was used for multiple testing. Following reprocessing of the reads by TCRdb, the data hold one row per CDR3 protein sequence and no DNA is available. The V and J calls shown here were made by TCRdb, not taken from the authors' results. In this sample's table one finds 150,000 to 200,000 distinct CDR3 sequences. The ten most abundant clones make up roughly 7% of the sample.

CDR1 and CDR2, looked up from the germline V gene, are LGHNA and YSLEER. Taken from cysteine to phenylalanine, the CDR3 has 15 residues. DNA for this receptor is not on file. From each donor, an approximately 2.3 ml peripheral blood sample was drawn into PAXgene tubes and stored at -80 degrees C. Without any T cell sorting, total RNA was extracted from whole blood using the PAXgene blood miRNA kit on an automated QIAcube. Deep TCRalpha and TCRbeta repertoire profiling with unique molecular barcoding was performed on peripheral blood of monozygotic twin pairs concordant or discordant for inflammatory bowel disease. Smoking habits were recorded for all twin pairs, and each individual was classified as a current, former or never smoker. Regarding this clonotype: Which antigen it targets is not known.

This TCR came from a human donor with ulcerative colitis or Crohn's disease, or a healthy co-twin of an affected twin (not recorded which). The V and J segments used are TRBV4-3 and TRBJ2-1; TCRdb returns TRBD2, unconfirmable since there is no DNA. The sequenced material came from blood. CDR3 loop: CASSETSGRPHEQFF.